This T cell receptor (beta chain) was identified during a study of blood T cell repertoires in COVID-19. TCRdb's table, derived via immunoSEQ multiplex PCR, lists solely in-frame clones and lacks some. The sample has approximately 290,000 clones, approximately 83% seen once. With respect to this clone: Since the CDR3 does not end with the conserved phenylalanine or tryptophan, this likely comes from a read error. The DNA is left out, because the CDR3 cannot be placed on it with certainty; the CDR3 is given as TCRdb lists it.

The sample was PBMCs or T cells enriched from blood (not recorded which). The origin of this receptor is a woman aged 25 to 39 who had recovered from COVID-19.

This CDR3 is CASSNGQGGRL. J is TRBJ2-4 and V is TRBV2; the table gives TRBD1 as D, unverified against the DNA. Germline V gene data show CDR1 as SNHLY and CDR2 as FYNNEI. The CDR3 is 11 amino acids in total, end residues counted.